The 10 T cell receptor beta chains below come from one sample, sequenced in a study of T cells in Graves' hyperthyroidism and ophthalmopathy. Amplified TCR beta CDR3 regions came from RNA transcripts. The HTBI set primed first-round TCR CDR3 RT-PCR. A single record per CDR3 protein comes from TCRdb applying MiXCR to the multiplex PCR reads. The top ten hold around 47% of the sample, which has about 480,000 distinct CDR3 sequences, less than 25% seen once. The source material was blood. The receptors were sampled from a woman between 65 and 79 years old with Graves' ophthalmopathy.

This clonotype was recorded many times. The chain employs TRBV28 and TRBJ1-4; tentative D call: TRBD1 (5 bases). Looked up from germline, CDR1 is MDHEN and CDR2 is SYDVKM. The length of the CDR3 is 15 residues. V lost 4 bases, J lost 7 bases, and 16 bases lay in between. The CDR3 region is CASSSTGTALEKLFF. DNA of the CDR3: TGTGCCAGCAGTTCAACCGGGACCGCCCTTGAAAAACTGTTTTTT. The full variable domain, rest sourced from reference TRBV28 and TRBJ1-4, is DVKVTQSSRYLVKRTGEKVFLECVQDMDHENMFWYRQDPGLGLRLIYFSYDVKMKEKGDIPEGYSVSREKKERFSLILESASTNQTSMYLCASSSTGTALEKLFFGSGTQLSVL.

V usage is TRBV20-1 and J usage is TRBJ2-5; D perhaps matches TRBD1 (6 bases). The CDR3 has 15 residues. CDR1 DFQATT and CDR2 SNEGSKA come from the germline V gene (reference sequence). Trimming left V 0 bases short and J 6 bases short, with 17 bases between. The CDR3 DNA follows: TGCAGTGCTAGAGATTCGCTTGATAGGGGGAAGACCCAGTACTTC. Translating gives CSARDSLDRGKTQYF.

The table lists this clonotype with many counts. The chain has TRBV7-8 and TRBJ2-7; D may be TRBD2 (6 bases). Trimming took off 6 bases at V and 4 bases at J, with 19 bases between the two ends. The CDR3 has 15 residues. From germline, CDR1 is SGHVS and CDR2 FQNEAQ. The CDR3 here is CASSQAGRGLYEQYF. The CDR3 region has the DNA TGTGCCAGCAGTCAAGCCGGGAGAGGTCTGTACGAGCAGTACTTC.

This clonotype has a handful of counts. V and J are TRBV6-2 or TRBV6-3 and TRBJ2-2; D could derive from TRBD1 or TRBD2 (5 bases each). This CDR3 has 15 residues. V gave up 6 bases and J gave up 4 bases, with 15 bases separating them. The germline gives CDR1 MNHEY, CDR2 SVGEGT. The CDR3 here is CASSRDGRVTGELFF. The DNA for the CDR3 is TGTGCCAGCAGCCGGGACGGGCGCGTCACCGGGGAGCTGTTTTTT.

The V call is TRBV20-1, the J call TRBJ2-3; 8 bases align to TRBD2. Per germline, CDR1 DFQATT and CDR2 SNEGSKA (reference sequence). The ends lost 2 bases at V and 5 bases at J; junction bases unmatched: 0. CDR3 length: 12 amino acids. The DNA of the CDR3 is TGCAGTGCTAGACTAGCGGGAGATACGCAGTATTTT. It yields the protein CSARLAGDTQYF.

The chain uses TRBV6-1 and TRBJ2-1; 14 bases line up with TRBD2. J gave up 1 base and V 8 bases, and 10 bases lay outside the gene matches. CDR1 is MNHNS and CDR2 is SASEGT in the germline V gene. The CDR3 contains 18 residues. The CDR3 reads CASVGGLAGVRSYNEQFF. The CDR3, as DNA: TGTGCCAGCGTAGGGGGACTAGCGGGAGTTCGATCCTACAATGAGCAGTTCTTC.

This chain joins TRBV5-1 and TRBJ2-2; 11 bases align to TRBD2. Germline V gives CDR1 SGHRS, CDR2 YFSETQ. This CDR3 is built from 17 residues. J lost 1 base, V lost 5 bases, and 7 bases had no gene match. In DNA form, the CDR3 reads TGCGCCAGCAGGCTTCGTACTAGCGGGAGGAACACCGGGGAGCTGTTTTTT. Its translation is CASRLRTSGRNTGELFF.

This clonotype was observed many times. The chain links TRBV6-1 to TRBJ2-7; 8 nucleotides align to TRBD2. The length of the CDR3 is 13 residues. J was trimmed by 7 bases and V by 7 bases; bases with no gene match: 9. Germline V gives CDR1 MNHNS, CDR2 SASEGT. Here the CDR3 DNA reads TGTGCCAGCACCTTAAGCGGGAGCGGGGAGCAGTACTTC. Translation: CASTLSGSGEQYF.

The chain has TRBV6-1 and TRBJ1-3; D is uncertain. The V gene lost 6 bases and the J gene lost 0 bases, with 12 bases spanning the gap. CDR3 length equals 15 residues. Germline V gene data show CDR1 as MNHNS and CDR2 as SASEGT. The CDR3 DNA sequence: TGTGCCAGCAGGGGGTCAGCGATCTCTGGAAACACCATATATTTT. This translates into CASRGSAISGNTIYF.

This clonotype came up many times. The chain links TRBV7-8 to TRBJ2-5, with D uncertain. The CDR3 spans 17 residues. The germline gives CDR1 SGHVS, CDR2 FQNEAQ. The V end lost 2 bases, the J end lost 3 bases, and 19 bases lay between the germline ends. The CDR3 sequence: CASSLRSVGPREETQYF. CDR3 coding DNA: TGTGCCAGCAGCTTACGGTCCGTGGGCCCCCGGGAAGAGACCCAGTACTTC.